Below, 27 T cell receptor beta chains from the same sample are listed, as sequenced in a study of shared clonotypes between healthy human individuals. The naive CD8 subset, CD45RO-negative cells positively selected for CCR7, excluded terminally differentiated effector memory CD45RA+ cells. Clones were sequenced by immunoSEQ multiplex PCR, and TCRdb holds only the in-frame ones, with some missing. Among about 2.1 million clones, around 93% were seen once, and the ten largest hold less than 2%. The sample was naive CD8+ T cells from PBMCs. The receptors derive from a man aged 18 to 30 in good health. Some clones in this sample may be carry-over from other donors' samples.

This clone appeared once. The chain couples TRBV11-3 to TRBJ2-7, with TRBD2 matching over 10 bases. CDR3 size: 15 residues. The V and J ends lost 1 base and 2 bases, in that order; junction bases with no gene match: 2. The germline V gene has CDR1 SGHNT and CDR2 YENEEA. This chain's CDR3 is CASSLASGRAYEQYF. As DNA, the CDR3 is TGTGCCAGCAGCTTAGCCAGCGGGAGGGCCTACGAGCAGTACTTC.

The chain carries TRBV4-1 and TRBJ2-7, with TRBD1 matching 8 bases. CDR1 MGHRA and CDR2 YSYEKL come from the germline V gene. The CDR3 runs 14 residues. J gave up 6 bases and V 2 bases, and 6 bases lay outside the gene matches. CDR3 sequence reads: CASSQYDRGSEQYF. CDR3 sequence (DNA): TGCGCCAGCAGCCAATACGACAGGGGTTCCGAGCAGTACTTC.

The rearrangement links TRBV30 to TRBJ2-7; 9 nucleotides match TRBD1. The length of the CDR3 is 13 residues. After removal of 5 bases from V and 2 bases from J, the junction contained 4 bases not matched to a gene. Germline loops: CDR1 GTSNPN, CDR2 SVGIG (reference sequence). CDR3: CAWGTGQPYEQYF. The CDR3 bases are TGTGCCTGGGGGACAGGGCAGCCCTACGAGCAGTACTTC.

V gene TRBV21-1 combines with J gene TRBJ2-7. TRBV21-1 is termed a pseudogene. The CDR3 has 13 amino acids. The CDR3 reads CASIPAWWDEQYF. The CDR3 DNA is TGTGCCAGCATACCTGCGTGGTGGGACGAGCAGTACTTC.

The chain recombines TRBV15 with TRBJ2-7; the D gene is possibly TRBD1 (5 bases). This CDR3 contains 14 residues. Germline CDR1 is LNHNV and CDR2 is YYDKDF (reference sequence). The germline V and J ends were trimmed by 3 bases and 0 bases, with 9 bases remaining between them. CDR3 nucleotide sequence: TGTGCCACCAGCAGTGGACAACTCTCCTACGAGCAGTACTTC. Encoded protein: CATSSGQLSYEQYF.

With regard to this clone: Other nucleotide sequences from this sample produce the same CDR3. The chain employs TRBV19 and TRBJ2-5; unclear D gene. The germline CDR1 and CDR2 sequences are LNHDA and SQIVND (reference sequence). The CDR3 covers 13 residues. V was cut by 0 bases and J by 3 bases, with 5 bases left in between. DNA for the CDR3: TGTGCCAGTAGTATAGACAGCGAAGAGACCCAGTACTTC. As protein: CASSIDSEETQYF.

The chain is built from TRBV19 and TRBJ1-5, with D possibly being TRBD1 (5 bases). This CDR3 is built from 16 residues. V was cut by 0 bases and J by 1 base, with 10 bases left in between. The germline gives CDR1 LNHDA, CDR2 SQIVND (reference sequence). Here the CDR3 reads CASSIDPGTSNQPQHF. The CDR3 DNA reads TGTGCCAGTAGTATAGATCCTGGGACGAGCAATCAGCCCCAGCATTTT.

The genes are TRBV7-6 and TRBJ2-5; D may be TRBD1 (6 bases). V was shortened by 3 bases and J by 0 bases, with 8 bases between the two germline ends. The germline gives CDR1 SGHVS, CDR2 FNYEAQ. The CDR3 contains 14 residues. The CDR3 nucleotides are TGTGCCAGCAGCTTTGGACAGTACCAAGAGACCCAGTACTTC. Protein: CASSFGQYQETQYF.

This clone is a singleton in its sample. V and J are TRBV2 and TRBJ2-3; D is perhaps TRBD2 (6 bases). CDR3 length equals 15 residues. CDR1 and CDR2 (germline): SNHLY, FYNNEI. V was clipped by 3 bases and J by 3 bases, with 13 bases between them. The DNA of the CDR3 is TGTGCCAGCAGTGATGGCGGGGTGATGACAGATACGCAGTATTTT. It translates to CASSDGGVMTDTQYF.

This clone showed up just a few times. This sequence joins TRBV16 and TRBJ1-1; 10 positions match TRBD1. CDR1 is KGHSY, CDR2 FQNENV, per germline. This CDR3 spans 16 amino acids. Trimming cost V 7 bases and J 0 bases; bases outside gene matches: 8. CDR3 residues: CASIRTGGYMNTEAFF. In nucleotides, the CDR3 is TGTGCCAGCATCCGGACAGGGGGGTACATGAACACTGAAGCTTTCTTT.

The chain combines TRBV7-8 with TRBJ1-5; the match to TRBD1 covers 7 bases. Trimming removed 5 bases from V and 2 bases from J; junction bases left unmatched: 6. The germline CDR1 and CDR2 sequences are SGHVS and FQNEAQ. The CDR3 runs 15 residues. This CDR3 reads CASSPTGNRNQPQHF. CDR3 coding DNA: TGTGCCAGCAGCCCGACAGGGAATCGCAATCAGCCCCAGCATTTT.

The V and J genes are TRBV27 and TRBJ2-7, with 9 bases lining up with TRBD2. The CDR3 is made up of 16 amino acids. V lost 5 bases to trimming and J lost 7 bases; unmatched junction nucleotides: 15. Germline V gene sequence: CDR1 MNHEY, CDR2 SMNVEV (reference sequence). The CDR3 here is CASSLPSASGIGEQYF. The CDR3 nucleotides read TGTGCCAGCAGTCTACCCTCGGCTAGCGGGATAGGTGAGCAGTACTTC.

This chain joins TRBV7-9 and TRBJ2-7; 9 bases fit TRBD1. This CDR3 is 16 amino acids long. Germline V lookup: CDR1 SEHNR, CDR2 FQNEAQ (reference sequence). J was trimmed by 3 bases and V by 0 bases; bases with no gene match: 6. The CDR3 spells CASSLALRQGDYEQYF. CDR3 in DNA: TGTGCCAGCAGCTTAGCGCTACGACAGGGGGACTACGAGCAGTACTTC.

This clone came up a few times. This chain links TRBV6-5 with TRBJ1-5; no clear D. The CDR3 has 13 residues. Germline V gene lookup returns CDR1 MNHEY and CDR2 SVGAGI. Trimming removed 6 bases from V and 5 bases from J, with 11 bases in between. The CDR3 bases are TGTGCCAGCAGCTACACCTCGGATCAGCCCCAGCATTTT. As protein: CASSYTSDQPQHF.

V and J are TRBV11-1 and TRBJ2-1; TRBD2 is a possible D gene (6 bases). This CDR3 has 15 amino acids. The germline V and J ends were trimmed by 3 bases and 3 bases, with 12 bases remaining between them. Per the germline V gene, CDR1 is SGHAT and CDR2 is FQDESV (reference sequence). CDR3 residues: CASSFRTNHYNEQFF. CDR3 sequence (DNA): TGTGCCAGCAGCTTTCGGACTAACCACTACAATGAGCAGTTCTTC. Using reference TRBV11-1 and TRBJ2-1 for the parts outside the CDR3, the full variable domain is EAEVAQSPRYKITEKSQAVAFWCDPISGHATLYWYRQILGQGPELLVQFQDESVVDDSQLPKDRFSAERLKGVDSTLKIQPAELGDSAMYLCASSFRTNHYNEQFFGPGTRLTVL.

This clone was picked up one time. Other DNA sequences within the sample encode an identical CDR3. The V gene is TRBV27, the J gene TRBJ1-5; a weak D match, TRBD1 (6 bases). V was pared by 8 bases and J by 1 base, with 12 bases between. Germline V gene sequence: CDR1 MNHEY, CDR2 SMNVEV (reference sequence). The length of the CDR3 is 14 residues. The CDR3 reads CASRRGGSNQPQHF. CDR3 nucleotide sequence: TGTGCCAGCCGTAGGGGGGGGAGCAATCAGCCCCAGCATTTT.

This sequence joins TRBV2 and TRBJ1-2; D is uncertain. From germline, CDR1 is SNHLY and CDR2 FYNNEI. The CDR3 totals 16 residues. Trimming took 5 bases from V and 3 from J, leaving 19 bases between them. CDR3 bases: TGTGCCAGCAGTCGACACACGGAAACAGTTCACTATGGCTACACCTTC. This sequence encodes CASSRHTETVHYGYTF. The whole variable domain, remainder taken from reference TRBV2 and TRBJ1-2, is EPEVTQTPSHQVTQMGQEVILRCVPISNHLYFYWYRQILGQKVEFLVSFYNNEISEKSEIFDDQFSVERPDGSNFTLKIRSTKLEDSAMYFCASSRHTETVHYGYTFGSGTRLTVV.

The chain has TRBV20-1 and TRBJ1-4; possibly TRBD1 for D (5 bases). Per the germline V gene, CDR1 is DFQATT and CDR2 is SNEGSKA (reference sequence). The ends were cut back, 3 bases at V and 11 bases at J, with 10 bases in the middle. CDR3 length: 11 residues. CDR3 nucleotide sequence: TGCAGTGCTAGCAGGGCGGAGAAACTGTTTTTT. Encoded protein: CSASRAEKLFF.

The J gene is TRBJ1-2, the V gene TRBV27; perhaps TRBD1 as D (5 bases). Per the germline V gene, CDR1 is MNHEY and CDR2 is SMNVEV (reference sequence). This CDR3 has 14 amino acids. Between the trimmed V and J ends, which lost 6 bases and 2 bases, there was a span of 13 bases. The CDR3 DNA reads as TGTGCCAGCAGATCGGGACTTCGGAACTATGGCTACACCTTC. It yields the protein CASRSGLRNYGYTF.

The chain combines TRBV25-1 with TRBJ1-3, with TRBD1 as a possible D gene (5 bases). This CDR3 has 14 residues. Germline V gives CDR1 MGHDK, CDR2 SYGVNS. The V end lost 5 bases, the J end lost 2 bases, and 10 bases lay between the germline ends. CDR3 nucleotide sequence: TGTGCCAGCAGTCCGGTAGGGGCTGGAAACACCATATATTTT. Translating gives CASSPVGAGNTIYF.

The chain uses TRBV27 and TRBJ2-3, with 7 bases identical to TRBD1. CDR1 MNHEY and CDR2 SMNVEV come from the germline V gene (reference sequence). The V gene end was trimmed by 8 bases and the J gene end by 2 bases; junction bases not matched to a gene: 7. The CDR3 has 14 amino acids. The CDR3 spells CASQGTALTDTQYF. CDR3 in DNA: TGTGCCAGCCAGGGGACAGCGCTCACAGATACGCAGTATTTT.

The chain links TRBV10-3 to TRBJ2-1; TRBD1 is a possible D gene (5 bases). V lost 0 bases and J lost 3, with 12 bases in between. The V gene's germline CDR1 is ENHRY and CDR2 SYGVKD. The CDR3 totals 16 residues. The CDR3: CAISESLDRNYNEQFF. The CDR3 DNA sequence: TGTGCCATCAGTGAGTCGCTTGACAGAAACTACAATGAGCAGTTCTTC.

DNA for the CDR3: TGTGCCAGCAGCCACGATGTCCTTTACGAGCAGTACTTC. Translated: CASSHDVLYEQYF. This chain connects TRBV6-6 to TRBJ2-7, with D hard to call. Germline CDR1 is MNHNY and CDR2 is SVGAGI (reference sequence). The CDR3 sequence is 13 residues long. Between the trimmed V and J ends, which lost 6 bases and 4 bases, there was a span of 13 bases.

The genes are TRBV20-1 and TRBJ1-4; no clear D. V was shortened by 8 bases and J by 14 bases, with 15 bases between the two germline ends. The germline gives CDR1 DFQATT, CDR2 SNEGSKA (reference sequence). The CDR3 spans 10 residues. CDR3 bases: TGCAGTCGAAACCTGGTTGAGCTGTTTTTT. This codes for CSRNLVELFF.

The gene calls are TRBV9 and TRBJ2-1; D is possibly TRBD1 (6 bases). The CDR3 runs 13 residues. V was clipped by 3 bases and J by 5 bases, with 9 bases between them. Per the germline V gene, CDR1 is SGDLS and CDR2 is YYNGEE. The CDR3 coding sequence is TGTGCCAGCAGCGCGGACAGAAACAATGAGCAGTTCTTC. Its protein is CASSADRNNEQFF. Together with reference TRBV9 and TRBJ2-1, the CDR3 gives the full variable domain: DSGVTQTPKHLITATGQRVTLRCSPRSGDLSVYWYQQSLDQGLQFLIQYYNGEERAKGNILERFSAQQFPDLHSELNLSSLELGDSALYFCASSADRNNEQFFGPGTRLTVL.

V usage is TRBV6-5 and J usage is TRBJ2-6; no clear D gene. The CDR3 runs to 14 residues. Trimming stripped 8 bases from V and 0 bases from J, with 8 bases between. CDR1 and CDR2 (germline): MNHEY, SVGAGI. CDR3 sequence (DNA): TGTGCCAGCCTTGATCCCTCTGGGGCCAACGTCCTGACTTTC. It specifies CASLDPSGANVLTF.

Note on this clone: Other DNA variants within this sample encode the same CDR3. J is TRBJ2-1 and V is TRBV9, with unresolved D. CDR1 SGDLS and CDR2 YYNGEE come from the germline V gene. V lost 0 bases, J lost 0 bases, and 10 bases lay in between. The CDR3 is made up of 16 amino acids. CDR3 residues: CASSVDGSRSYNEQFF. In nucleotides, the CDR3 is TGTGCCAGCAGCGTAGATGGCAGCCGCTCCTACAATGAGCAGTTCTTC.